This is a list of T cell receptor beta chains from one sample in a study of control samples from healthy donors and cancer patients. Generated by immunoSEQ multiplex PCR, the TCRdb table keeps only in-frame clones and is missing some. The data show about 120,000 clones, approximately 87% seen once. The specimen sequenced was blood. The receptors were sampled from a man aged 30-40 years in good health. Each CDR3 is given with its conserved first and last residue. The D gene is left open where the match is weak. Size tells how often a clone was seen (once, few, many) or the class of an expanded clone, and some rows leave it out.

D gene	clone size	V gene	J gene	CDR3 DNA	CDR3 protein
NA	NA	TRBV10-3	TRBJ2-2	TGTGCCACGAACAGGGAGAATAAGGTGATCGGGGAGCTGTTTTTT	CATNRENKVIGELFF
NA	NA	TRBV5-6	TRBJ1-3	TGTGCCAGCAGCGCAGGACCGCTTGTAGGAAACACCATATATTTT	CASSAGPLVGNTIYF
TRBD1	NA	TRBV28	TRBJ1-2	TGTGCCAGCAGTTCGGGACAGGGGCGGGATGGCTACACCTTC	CASSSGQGRDGYTF
TRBD1	NA	TRBV10-3	TRBJ1-2	TGTGCCGGCTCGGAGGGGGCGTCCGATGGCTACACCTTC	CAGSEGASDGYTF
TRBD1	NA	TRBV4-1	TRBJ1-1	TGCGCCAGCAGCCAAGTGAGGGACAGGAACACTGAAGCTTTCTTT	CASSQVRDRNTEAFF
NA	NA	TRBV5-4	TRBJ1-3	TGTGCCAGCAGCTTGGTGGGGACGCCCGGAAACACCATATATTTT	CASSLVGTPGNTIYF
NA	once	TRBV2	TRBJ2-7	TGTGCCAGCAGTGCGTACAACGAGCAGTACTTC	CASSAYNEQYF
NA	NA	TRBV10-1	TRBJ2-5	TGCGCCACCTCACCATCAGGGGCTGAGACCCAGTACTTC	CATSPSGAETQYF
NA	NA	TRBV5-6	TRBJ1-1	TGTGCCAGCAGCTTGGTTTCGGTTCTTGAAGCTTTCTTT	CASSLVSVLEAFF
NA	NA	TRBV12-3/TRBV12-4	TRBJ2-4	TGTGCCAGCAGTTTCGACGGAAAAAACATTCAGTACTTC	CASSFDGKNIQYF
NA	NA	TRBV6-5	TRBJ2-7	TGTGCCAGCAGTTACAGGGGGGACGAGCAGTACTTC	CASSYRGDEQYF
NA	NA	TRBV12-3/TRBV12-4	TRBJ1-3	TGTGCCAGCAGTTTAATGGCCGGGAACACCATATATTTT	CASSLMAGNTIYF
NA	NA	TRBV10-1	TRBJ1-2	TGCGCCAGCAGTGATACAGGGACGGACTATGGCTACACCTTC	CASSDTGTDYGYTF
NA	NA	TRBV6-1	TRBJ1-5	TGTGCCAGCAGTGAAGGGGGTTATAGCAATCAGCCCCAGCATTTT	CASSEGGYSNQPQHF
NA	NA	TRBV29-1	TRBJ1-2	TGCAGCGTCCCTACAGGGCCTGGCTACACCTTC	CSVPTGPGYTF
NA	once	TRBV5-1	TRBJ2-3	TGCGCCAGCAGCTTGGCGGCTCCCGACACAGATACGCAGTATTTT	CASSLAAPDTDTQYF
NA	once	TRBV5-1	TRBJ1-5	TGCGCCAGCAGCTGGGACGAAAATCAGCCCCAGCATTTT	CASSWDENQPQHF
NA	NA	TRBV7-2	TRBJ1-2	TGTGCCAGCAGCTTTCGGCATACTGATGGCTACACCTTC	CASSFRHTDGYTF
TRBD1	few	TRBV24-1	TRBJ1-1	TGTGCCACCACCGACGGGGACAGGGTGACTGAAGCTTTCTTT	CATTDGDRVTEAFF
TRBD1	NA	TRBV6-5	TRBJ1-1	TGTGCCAGCAGTCTACAGGGGGACACTGAAGCTTTCTTT	CASSLQGDTEAFF
TRBD1	NA	TRBV9	TRBJ1-1	TGTGCCAGCAGCGTACCGAGGACAGGGGGGAATACGAACACTGAAGCTTTCTTT	CASSVPRTGGNTNTEAFF
NA	NA	TRBV7-3	TRBJ2-6	TGTGCCAGCAGCATTCGGACAGTTTCTGGGGCCAACGTCCTGACTTTC	CASSIRTVSGANVLTF
NA	NA	TRBV24-1	TRBJ1-2	TGTGCCACCAGTGGTTCCTCGGGCAGACACTATGGCTACACCTTC	CATSGSSGRHYGYTF
NA	NA	TRBV27	TRBJ2-2	TGTGCCAGCAGGCCGGGGGCGGTGGGGGAGCTGTTTTTT	CASRPGAVGELFF
NA	NA	TRBV29-1	TRBJ1-1	TGCAGCGCCAAAAGCCAGAACACTGAAGCTTTCTTT	CSAKSQNTEAFF
NA	NA	TRBV11-3	TRBJ1-1	TGTGCCAGCAGCCCCCGGGCTTCGAACACTGAAGCTTTCTTT	CASSPRASNTEAFF
NA	NA	TRBV24-1	TRBJ2-5	TGTGCCACCAGTGATCCCACAGGTTGGGGGGAGACCCAGTACTTC	CATSDPTGWGETQYF
TRBD1	NA	TRBV6-2/TRBV6-3	TRBJ1-6	TGTGCCAGCAGTTTCCGATCGACAGGGGTGTGGAATTCACCCCTCCACTTT	CASSFRSTGVWNSPLHF
NA	NA	TRBV29-1	TRBJ2-3	TGCAGCGTTGAAACCGGCACAGATACGCAGTATTTT	CSVETGTDTQYF